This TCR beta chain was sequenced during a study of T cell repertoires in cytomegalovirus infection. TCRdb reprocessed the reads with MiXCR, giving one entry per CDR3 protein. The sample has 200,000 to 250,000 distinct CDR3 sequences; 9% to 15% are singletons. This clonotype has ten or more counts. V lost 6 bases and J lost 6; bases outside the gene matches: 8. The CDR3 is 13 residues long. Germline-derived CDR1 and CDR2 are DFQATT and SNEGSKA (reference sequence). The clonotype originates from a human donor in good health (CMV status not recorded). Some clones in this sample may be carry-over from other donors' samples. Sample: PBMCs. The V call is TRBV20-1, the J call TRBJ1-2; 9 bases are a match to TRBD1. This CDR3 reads CSAPGTGWDGYTF. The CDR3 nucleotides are TGCAGTGCCCCCGGGACAGGGTGGGATGGCTACACCTTC.